The rows below give T cell receptor beta chains drawn from one sample of a study of type 1 regulatory T cells. Each CDR3 protein gets one entry after TCRdb re-called the reads with MiXCR. The sample consists of about 71,000 distinct CDR3 sequences, roughly 20% of them appearing once. Their antigen targets remain unknown. The sequencing input was cultured type 1 regulatory T (Tr1) cells, either the whole culture or a sorted fraction (not recorded which). These receptors were obtained from a human donor in good health. Each CDR3 is given with its conserved first and last residue. A D gene is named only where the DNA matches it firmly. Some rows have no size entry. The others give once, few or many, or a class for an expanded clone.

d_call: TRBD1
j_call: TRBJ1-4
v_call: TRBV18
clone_size: .
cdr3_aa: CASSRTGWPGATNEKLFF
cdr3_nt: TGTGCCAGCTCACGGACAGGCTGGCCCGGAGCAACTAATGAAAAACTGTTTTTT

d_call: .
j_call: TRBJ2-7
v_call: TRBV5-1
clone_size: .
cdr3_aa: CASSLQGDEQYF
cdr3_nt: TGCGCCAGCAGCTTACAGGGCGACGAGCAGTACTTC

d_call: .
j_call: TRBJ1-6
v_call: TRBV12-3/TRBV12-4
clone_size: .
cdr3_aa: CASQDIPYSPLHF
cdr3_nt: TGTGCCAGCCAGGACATTCCGTATTCACCCCTCCACTTT

d_call: .
j_call: TRBJ2-5
v_call: TRBV29-1
clone_size: many
cdr3_aa: CSVEDPGRGETQYF
cdr3_nt: TGCAGCGTTGAGGACCCCGGGAGAGGAGAGACCCAGTACTTC

d_call: .
j_call: TRBJ1-2
v_call: TRBV28
clone_size: few
cdr3_aa: CASLLDPNYGYTF
cdr3_nt: TGTGCCAGCCTTCTCGACCCTAACTATGGCTACACCTTC

d_call: TRBD1
j_call: TRBJ2-7
v_call: TRBV5-1
clone_size: few
cdr3_aa: CASSKLPGQEGLEYF
cdr3_nt: TGCGCCAGCAGTAAACTCCCGGGACAGGAGGGGTTGGAGTACTTC

d_call: TRBD1
j_call: TRBJ2-1
v_call: TRBV27
clone_size: few
cdr3_aa: CASSSSSGGYYNEQFF
cdr3_nt: TGTGCCAGCAGTTCCTCCTCAGGGGGCTACTACAATGAGCAGTTCTTC

d_call: .
j_call: TRBJ1-4
v_call: TRBV20-1
clone_size: .
cdr3_aa: CSARPQGLGEKLFF
cdr3_nt: TGCAGTGCTAGACCCCAAGGTTTAGGTGAAAAACTGTTTTTT

d_call: .
j_call: TRBJ1-2
v_call: TRBV5-1
clone_size: .
cdr3_aa: CASSSDMGRLGYTF
cdr3_nt: TGCGCCAGCAGCTCCGACATGGGGAGGCTTGGCTACACCTTC

d_call: .
j_call: TRBJ2-6
v_call: TRBV5-1
clone_size: .
cdr3_aa: CASSSVGGRAGANVLTF
cdr3_nt: TGCGCCAGCAGCTCGGTAGGGGGAAGAGCTGGGGCCAACGTCCTGACTTTC

d_call: TRBD2
j_call: TRBJ2-3
v_call: TRBV5-1
clone_size: few
cdr3_aa: CASSPRTSGDTQYF
cdr3_nt: TGCGCCAGCAGCCCACGGACTAGCGGCGATACGCAGTATTTT

d_call: TRBD2
j_call: TRBJ2-7
v_call: TRBV20-1
clone_size: .
cdr3_aa: CSAPRTSGIQYF
cdr3_nt: TGCAGTGCACCAAGGACTAGCGGGATACAGTACTTC

d_call: .
j_call: TRBJ1-4
v_call: TRBV20-1
clone_size: many
cdr3_aa: CSANGGQSFNEKLFF
cdr3_nt: TGCAGTGCTAACGGCGGGCAGAGCTTCAATGAAAAACTGTTTTTT

d_call: TRBD1
j_call: TRBJ2-7
v_call: TRBV6-1
clone_size: .
cdr3_aa: CASSRDPGQPHEQYF
cdr3_nt: TGTGCCAGCAGTCGGGACCCGGGACAGCCCCACGAGCAGTACTTC

d_call: .
j_call: TRBJ2-1
v_call: TRBV10-3
clone_size: few
cdr3_aa: CAISESSDEQFF
cdr3_nt: TGTGCCATCAGTGAGTCAAGCGATGAGCAGTTCTTC

d_call: .
j_call: TRBJ2-7
v_call: TRBV4-2
clone_size: .
cdr3_aa: CASSQARSSRTYEQYF
cdr3_nt: TGTGCCAGCAGCCAAGCCCGGAGTAGCCGTACCTACGAGCAGTACTTC

d_call: .
j_call: TRBJ1-2
v_call: TRBV20-1
clone_size: medium-sized
cdr3_aa: CSASNQAYGYTF
cdr3_nt: TGCAGTGCTAGCAATCAGGCCTATGGCTACACCTTC

d_call: TRBD1
j_call: TRBJ1-1
v_call: TRBV12-3/TRBV12-4
clone_size: .
cdr3_aa: CASRNGTGAFF
cdr3_nt: TGTGCCAGCAGGAACGGGACAGGAGCTTTCTTT

d_call: TRBD1
j_call: TRBJ2-7
v_call: TRBV20-1
clone_size: .
cdr3_aa: CSGDSSSYEQYF
cdr3_nt: TGCAGTGGGGACAGCTCCTCCTACGAGCAGTACTTC

d_call: TRBD1
j_call: TRBJ1-6
v_call: TRBV12-3/TRBV12-4
clone_size: .
cdr3_aa: CASSYSDRGNSPLHF
cdr3_nt: TGTGCCAGCAGTTATTCCGACAGGGGGAACTCACCCCTCCACTTT

d_call: .
j_call: TRBJ1-1
v_call: TRBV6-7
clone_size: .
cdr3_aa: CASSYPRINTEAFF
cdr3_nt: TGTGCCAGCAGTTACCCGAGAATCAACACTGAAGCTTTCTTT

d_call: .
j_call: TRBJ1-2
v_call: TRBV5-8
clone_size: few
cdr3_aa: CASSLVSGPSVGYGYTF
cdr3_nt: TGTGCCAGCAGCTTGGTATCCGGACCGAGCGTTGGCTATGGCTACACCTTC

d_call: TRBD2
j_call: TRBJ2-3
v_call: TRBV24-1
clone_size: .
cdr3_aa: CATSVPGLAGAADTQYF
cdr3_nt: TGTGCCACCAGTGTCCCGGGACTAGCGGGAGCGGCAGATACGCAGTATTTT

d_call: .
j_call: TRBJ1-2
v_call: TRBV6-1
clone_size: .
cdr3_aa: CASSEDRRHGYTF
cdr3_nt: TGTGCCAGCAGTGAAGACCGCCGCCATGGCTACACCTTC

d_call: .
j_call: TRBJ2-7
v_call: TRBV30
clone_size: .
cdr3_aa: CAWGRQGINYEQYF
cdr3_nt: TGTGCCTGGGGCCGGCAGGGGATTAACTACGAGCAGTACTTC

d_call: .
j_call: TRBJ2-3
v_call: TRBV5-6
clone_size: few
cdr3_aa: CASSQSTDTQYF
cdr3_nt: TGTGCCAGCAGCCAGAGCACAGATACGCAGTATTTT

d_call: TRBD1
j_call: TRBJ2-2
v_call: TRBV7-6
clone_size: few
cdr3_aa: CASSLRQGNTGELFF
cdr3_nt: TGTGCCAGCAGCTTGCGACAGGGGAACACCGGGGAGCTGTTTTTT

d_call: .
j_call: TRBJ1-5
v_call: TRBV12-3/TRBV12-4
clone_size: many
cdr3_aa: CASSFQWQPQHF
cdr3_nt: TGTGCCAGCAGTTTTCAGTGGCAGCCCCAGCATTTT

d_call: TRBD2
j_call: TRBJ2-3
v_call: TRBV7-6
clone_size: few
cdr3_aa: CASSLGTSGPRPDTQYF
cdr3_nt: TGTGCCAGCAGCTTAGGGACTAGCGGTCCCAGGCCAGATACGCAGTATTTT

d_call: TRBD1
j_call: TRBJ1-1
v_call: TRBV20-1
clone_size: .
cdr3_aa: CSVRLIRGQTEAFF
cdr3_nt: TGCAGTGTCCGGCTGATCAGGGGGCAGACTGAAGCTTTCTTT

d_call: .
j_call: TRBJ1-3
v_call: TRBV7-2
clone_size: .
cdr3_aa: CASSYRGSGNTIYF
cdr3_nt: TGTGCCAGCAGCTACCGGGGTTCGGGAAACACCATATATTTT

d_call: .
j_call: TRBJ2-7
v_call: TRBV12-3/TRBV12-4
clone_size: .
cdr3_aa: CASSFPRGEQYF
cdr3_nt: TGTGCCAGCAGTTTTCCTCGGGGGGAGCAGTACTTC

d_call: TRBD2
j_call: TRBJ2-4
v_call: TRBV7-2
clone_size: few
cdr3_aa: CASSLGLAGVIQYF
cdr3_nt: TGTGCCAGCAGCTTAGGTCTAGCGGGAGTCATTCAGTACTTC

d_call: TRBD2
j_call: TRBJ2-3
v_call: TRBV5-1
clone_size: medium-sized
cdr3_aa: CASSPSGNTDTQYF
cdr3_nt: TGCGCCAGCAGCCCTAGCGGAAACACAGATACGCAGTATTTT

d_call: .
j_call: TRBJ2-3
v_call: TRBV5-1
clone_size: once
cdr3_aa: CASSPQGRTQYF
cdr3_nt: TGCGCCAGCAGCCCCCAGGGGCGTACGCAGTATTTT

d_call: TRBD2
j_call: TRBJ2-1
v_call: TRBV12-3/TRBV12-4
clone_size: many
cdr3_aa: CASSLAGVSNEQFF
cdr3_nt: TGTGCCAGCAGTCTAGCGGGAGTAAGCAATGAGCAGTTCTTC

d_call: .
j_call: TRBJ1-4
v_call: TRBV12-3/TRBV12-4
clone_size: .
cdr3_aa: CASSTGRGKNEKLFF
cdr3_nt: TGTGCCAGCAGTACAGGCCGGGGGAAAAATGAAAAACTGTTTTTT

d_call: TRBD1
j_call: TRBJ1-1
v_call: TRBV5-1
clone_size: .
cdr3_aa: CASSLDWDRNTEAFF
cdr3_nt: TGCGCCAGCAGCTTGGATTGGGACAGGAACACTGAAGCTTTCTTT

d_call: .
j_call: TRBJ2-3
v_call: TRBV7-2
clone_size: many
cdr3_aa: CASTKGPTDTQYF
cdr3_nt: TGTGCCAGCACTAAGGGGCCGACAGATACGCAGTATTTT

d_call: .
j_call: TRBJ2-7
v_call: TRBV7-9
clone_size: .
cdr3_aa: CASSFFEYEQYF
cdr3_nt: TGTGCCAGCAGCTTTTTCGAGTACGAGCAGTACTTC